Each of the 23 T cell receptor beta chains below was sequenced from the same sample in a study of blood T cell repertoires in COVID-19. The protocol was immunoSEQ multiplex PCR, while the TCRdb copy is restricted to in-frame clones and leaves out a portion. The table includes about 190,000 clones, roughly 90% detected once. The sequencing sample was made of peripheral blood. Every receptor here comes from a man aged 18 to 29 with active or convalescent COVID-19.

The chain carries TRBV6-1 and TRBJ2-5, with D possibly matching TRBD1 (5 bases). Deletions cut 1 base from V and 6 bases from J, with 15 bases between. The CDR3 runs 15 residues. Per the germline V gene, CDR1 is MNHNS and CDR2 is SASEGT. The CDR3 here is CASSEGTGYEKTQYF. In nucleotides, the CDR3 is TGTGCCAGCAGTGAAGGAACAGGTTATGAAAAGACCCAGTACTTC.

The chain's CDR3 is CASSRGTYEQYF. CDR3 sequence (DNA): TGTGCCAGCAGTAGGGGGACCTACGAGCAGTACTTC. J is TRBJ2-7 and V is TRBV12-3 or TRBV12-4; TRBD1 might be the D (6 bases). The CDR3 has 12 amino acids. V was pared by 5 bases and J by 2 bases, with 7 bases between.

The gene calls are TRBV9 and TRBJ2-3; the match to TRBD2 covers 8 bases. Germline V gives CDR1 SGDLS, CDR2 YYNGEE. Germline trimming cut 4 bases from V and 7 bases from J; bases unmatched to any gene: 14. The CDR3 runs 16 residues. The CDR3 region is CASSTSGGAGSNTQYF. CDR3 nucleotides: TGTGCCAGCAGCACGAGCGGGGGCGCCGGTTCAAATACGCAGTATTTT.

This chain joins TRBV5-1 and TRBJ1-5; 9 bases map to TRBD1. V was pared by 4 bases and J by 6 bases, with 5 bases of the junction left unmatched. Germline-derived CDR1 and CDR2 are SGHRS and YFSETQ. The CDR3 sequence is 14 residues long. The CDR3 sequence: CASSPRTGVQPQHF. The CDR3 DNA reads TGCGCCAGCAGCCCGAGGACAGGGGTTCAGCCCCAGCATTTT.

The CDR3 here is CASRLKTQYF. The CDR3 DNA is TGTGCCAGCAGGTTAAAGACCCAGTACTTC. The chain couples TRBV2 to TRBJ2-5; unclear D gene. V lost 6 bases to trimming and J lost 6 bases, with 5 bases between them. This CDR3 contains 10 residues. Germline V gene sequence: CDR1 SNHLY, CDR2 FYNNEI.

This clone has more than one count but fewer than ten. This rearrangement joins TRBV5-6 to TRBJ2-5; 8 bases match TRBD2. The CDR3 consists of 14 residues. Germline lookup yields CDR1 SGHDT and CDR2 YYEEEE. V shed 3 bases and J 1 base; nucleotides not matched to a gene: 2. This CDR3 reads CASSSTSGQETQYF. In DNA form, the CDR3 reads TGTGCCAGCAGCTCAACTAGCGGCCAAGAGACCCAGTACTTC.

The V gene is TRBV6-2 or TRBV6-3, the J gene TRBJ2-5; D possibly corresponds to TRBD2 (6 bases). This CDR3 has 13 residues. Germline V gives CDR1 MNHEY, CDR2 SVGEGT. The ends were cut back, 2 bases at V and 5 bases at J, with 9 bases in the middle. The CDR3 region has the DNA TGTGCCAGCAGTTACGGCGGGATTGAGACCCAGTACTTC. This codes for CASSYGGIETQYF.

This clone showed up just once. CDR3 sequence: CAISESWRELFTGELFF. The DNA for the CDR3 is TGTGCCATCAGTGAGTCCTGGCGGGAGTTGTTCACCGGGGAGCTGTTTTTT. This rearrangement joins TRBV10-3 to TRBJ2-2, with TRBD2 identical over 7 bases. Germline V gives CDR1 ENHRY, CDR2 SYGVKD. CDR3 length equals 17 residues. Trimming took 0 bases from V and 4 from J; bases not matched to a gene: 8.

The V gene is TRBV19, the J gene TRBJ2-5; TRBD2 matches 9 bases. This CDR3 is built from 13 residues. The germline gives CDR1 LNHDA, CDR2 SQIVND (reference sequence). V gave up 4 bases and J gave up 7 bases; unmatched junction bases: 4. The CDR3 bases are TGTGCCAGTAGTACGACTAGCGGTGGGACCCAGTACTTC. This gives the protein CASSTTSGGTQYF.

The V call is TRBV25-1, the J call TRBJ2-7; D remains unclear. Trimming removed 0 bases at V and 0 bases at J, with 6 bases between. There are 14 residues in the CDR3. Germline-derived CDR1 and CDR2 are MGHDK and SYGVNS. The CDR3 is CASSEYGSSYEQYF. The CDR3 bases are TGTGCCAGCAGTGAATATGGCAGCTCCTACGAGCAGTACTTC.

The CDR3 DNA reads TGTGCCAGCAGTTCGATTTACAGGGGAGGCAATCAGCCCCAGCATTTT. Protein product: CASSSIYRGGNQPQHF. V and J are TRBV27 and TRBJ1-5; TRBD1 agrees at 7 bases. CDR1 is MNHEY and CDR2 is SMNVEV in the germline V gene (reference sequence). This CDR3 contains 16 residues. V lost 4 bases to trimming and J lost 2 bases; unmatched junction nucleotides: 8.

CDR3 loop: CASSTGTGLSNQPQHF. As DNA, the CDR3 is TGTGCCAGTAGTACAGGGACAGGGTTAAGCAATCAGCCCCAGCATTTT. The chain links TRBV19 to TRBJ1-5; 9 nucleotides line up with TRBD1. Germline V gene sequence: CDR1 LNHDA, CDR2 SQIVND (reference sequence). V lost 4 bases to trimming and J lost 1 base; unmatched junction nucleotides: 5. The CDR3 has 16 residues. The whole variable domain, remainder taken from reference TRBV19 and TRBJ1-5, is DGGITQSPKYLFRKEGQNVTLSCEQNLNHDAMYWYRQDPGQGLRLIYYSQIVNDFQKGDIAEGYSVSREKKESFPLTVTSAQKNPTAFYLCASSTGTGLSNQPQHFGDGTRLSIL.

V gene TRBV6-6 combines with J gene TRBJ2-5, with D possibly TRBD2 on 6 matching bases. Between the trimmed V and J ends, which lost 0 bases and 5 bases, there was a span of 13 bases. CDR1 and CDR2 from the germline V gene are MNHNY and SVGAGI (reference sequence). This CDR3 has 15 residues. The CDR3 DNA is TGTGCCAGCAGTTACTCGAAAGGGAGGCAGGAGACCCAGTACTTC. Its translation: CASSYSKGRQETQYF.

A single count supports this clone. The CDR3 DNA sequence: TGTGCCATCAGTGAACCCGGGACAAGACAAGAGACCCAGTACTTC. Amino acid sequence: CAISEPGTRQETQYF. This chain joins TRBV10-3 and TRBJ2-5, with a possible D match to TRBD1 (6 bases). The CDR3 has 15 amino acids. Germline V gives CDR1 ENHRY, CDR2 SYGVKD. Trimming shortened V by 3 bases and J by 2 bases, and 13 bases separated the two germline ends.

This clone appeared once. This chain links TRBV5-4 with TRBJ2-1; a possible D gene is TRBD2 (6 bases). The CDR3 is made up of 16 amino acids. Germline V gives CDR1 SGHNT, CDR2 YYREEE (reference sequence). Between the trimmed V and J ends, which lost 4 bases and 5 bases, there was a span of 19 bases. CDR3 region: CASSLGLYGRNNEQFF. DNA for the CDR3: TGTGCCAGCAGCCTGGGGTTGTACGGGAGAAACAATGAGCAGTTCTTC.

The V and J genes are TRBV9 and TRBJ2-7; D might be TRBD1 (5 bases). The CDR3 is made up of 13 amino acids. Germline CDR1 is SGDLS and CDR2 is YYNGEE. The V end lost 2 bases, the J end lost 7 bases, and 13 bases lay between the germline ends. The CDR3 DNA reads TGTGCCAGCAGCGTGACCCCCGCAGGGGAGCAGTACTTC. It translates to CASSVTPAGEQYF.

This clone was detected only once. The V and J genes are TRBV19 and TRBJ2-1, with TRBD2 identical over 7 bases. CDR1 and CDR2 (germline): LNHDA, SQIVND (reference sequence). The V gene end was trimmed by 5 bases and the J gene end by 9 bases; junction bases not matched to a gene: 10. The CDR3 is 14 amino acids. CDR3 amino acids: CASSDEAGLSEQFF. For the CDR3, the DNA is TGTGCCAGTAGTGATGAAGCGGGACTCAGTGAGCAGTTCTTC.

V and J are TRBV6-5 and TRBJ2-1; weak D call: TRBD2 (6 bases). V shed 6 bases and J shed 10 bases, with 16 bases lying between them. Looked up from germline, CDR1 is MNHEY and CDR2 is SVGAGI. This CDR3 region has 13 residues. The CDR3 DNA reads TGTGCCAGCAGCTCCTTGGCGGGAAAAGAGCAGTTCTTC. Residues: CASSSLAGKEQFF.

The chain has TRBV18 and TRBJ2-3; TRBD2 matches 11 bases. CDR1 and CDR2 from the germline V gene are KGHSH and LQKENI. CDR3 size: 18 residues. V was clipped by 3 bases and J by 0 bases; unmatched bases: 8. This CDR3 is CASSPTPLAGGSTDTQYF. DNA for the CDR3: TGTGCCAGCTCACCCACCCCTCTAGCGGGAGGTAGCACAGATACGCAGTATTTT.

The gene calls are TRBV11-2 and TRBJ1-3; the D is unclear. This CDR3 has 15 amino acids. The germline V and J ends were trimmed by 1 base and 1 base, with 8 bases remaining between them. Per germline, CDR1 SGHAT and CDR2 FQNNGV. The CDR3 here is CASSLVGESGNTIYF. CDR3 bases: TGTGCCAGCAGCTTAGTCGGGGAGTCTGGAAACACCATATATTTT.

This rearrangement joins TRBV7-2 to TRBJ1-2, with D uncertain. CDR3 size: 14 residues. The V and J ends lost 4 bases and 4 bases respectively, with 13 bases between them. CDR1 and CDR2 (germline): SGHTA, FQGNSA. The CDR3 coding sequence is TGTGCCAGCAGCTCCCTTGGGCCAGGCTATGGCTACACCTTC. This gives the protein CASSSLGPGYGYTF.

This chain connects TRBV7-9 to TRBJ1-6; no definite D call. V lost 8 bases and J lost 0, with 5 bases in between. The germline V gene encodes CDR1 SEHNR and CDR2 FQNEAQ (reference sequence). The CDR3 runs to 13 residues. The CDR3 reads CASGSSYNSPLHF. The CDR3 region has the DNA TGTGCCAGCGGGAGCTCCTATAATTCACCCCTCCACTTT.

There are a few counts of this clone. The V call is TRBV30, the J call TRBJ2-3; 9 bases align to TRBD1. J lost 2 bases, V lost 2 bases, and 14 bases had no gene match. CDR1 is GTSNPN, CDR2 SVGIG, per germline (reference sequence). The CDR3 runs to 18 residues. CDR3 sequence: CAWSPSRWDRENTDTQYF. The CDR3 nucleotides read TGTGCCTGGAGTCCTTCGAGATGGGACAGGGAAAACACAGATACGCAGTATTTT.